This passage covers 26 T cell receptor beta chains from one sample sequenced in a study of identifying expanded T cells in peripheral blood. The method was immunoSEQ multiplex PCR; TCRdb's version includes in-frame clones alone and lacks a portion of them. The table has about 82,000 clones, approximately 90% seen once. The sequencing input was blood. All receptors derive from a person between 18 and 69 years old in good health.

The rearrangement uses TRBV19 and TRBJ1-1; D is perhaps TRBD1 (5 bases). V lost 3 bases to trimming and J lost 4 bases, with 12 bases between them. The CDR3 covers 14 residues. Germline CDR1 and CDR2: LNHDA and SQIVND (reference sequence). CDR3 DNA sequence: TGTGCCAGTAGTATCCCCTCAGGGCGCACTGAAGCTTTCTTT. Its protein product is CASSIPSGRTEAFF.

In its sample, this clone was seen once. The CDR3 DNA sequence: TGCGCCAGCAGCTTGTTTTCCCCGCGCGAGCGGGGGGCCGAAGAGACCCAGTACTTC. Its translation is CASSLFSPRERGAEETQYF. The rearrangement joins TRBV5-1 to TRBJ2-5; 9 bases match TRBD2. CDR1 is SGHRS and CDR2 is YFSETQ in the germline V gene. This CDR3 region has 19 residues. V was pared by 1 base and J by 3 bases, with 16 bases of the junction left unmatched. The variable domain in full, completed from reference TRBV5-1 and TRBJ2-5, reads KAGVTQTPRYLIKTRGQQVTLSCSPISGHRSVSWYQQTPGQGLQFLFEYFSETQRNKGNFPGRFSGRQFSNSRSEMNVSTLELGDSALYLCASSLFSPRERGAEETQYFGPGTRLLVL.

This chain connects TRBV9 to TRBJ2-1; D not certain. There are 13 residues in the CDR3. CDR1 is SGDLS and CDR2 is YYNGEE in the germline V gene. Trimming left V 4 bases short and J 8 bases short, with 13 bases between. The CDR3 loop reads CASSLGVGDEQFF. In DNA form, the CDR3 reads TGTGCCAGCAGCCTAGGCGTGGGCGATGAGCAGTTCTTC.

The J gene is TRBJ1-2, the V gene TRBV6-5, with TRBD1 as a possible D gene (6 bases). The CDR3 covers 12 residues. Germline V gives CDR1 MNHEY, CDR2 SVGAGI. With 11 bases removed from V and 5 bases from J, the gap between germline ends came to 15 bases. Written as DNA, the CDR3 is TGTGCCGCAGGGGCGAATAAGTATGGCTACACCTTC. As protein: CAAGANKYGYTF.

The genes are TRBV2 and TRBJ2-6; tentative D call: TRBD2 (5 bases). There are 15 residues in the CDR3. V was shortened by 4 bases and J by 1 base, with 8 bases between the two germline ends. CDR1 SNHLY and CDR2 FYNNEI come from the germline V gene. Here the CDR3 DNA reads TGTGCCAGCAGTGTACGGGGATCTGGGGCCAACGTCCTGACTTTC. This gives the protein CASSVRGSGANVLTF.

The chain uses TRBV2 and TRBJ2-7; D call uncertain. This CDR3 region has 13 residues. Germline V gene sequence: CDR1 SNHLY, CDR2 FYNNEI. Trimming pared 4 bases from V and 2 bases from J, leaving 9 bases between. CDR3 sequence: CASSVDGTYEQYF. The CDR3 bases are TGTGCCAGCAGTGTCGACGGTACCTACGAGCAGTACTTC.

This clone showed up just once. The junction departs from germline at one end; a sequencing error may be responsible. J is TRBJ2-3 and V is TRBV30; 14 nucleotides agree with TRBD2. Germline V CDR1 and CDR2: GTSNPN, SVGIG (reference sequence). CDR3 length: 12 residues. This CDR3 is CAWLGLAGAPVF. The CDR3 DNA sequence: TGTGCCTGGTTGGGACTAGCGGGGGCCCCCGTATTT.

This chain connects TRBV7-8 to TRBJ2-2, with a possible D match to TRBD2 (6 bases). V dropped 3 bases and J dropped 4 bases, with 15 bases sitting between them. This CDR3 is 16 amino acids long. CDR1 and CDR2 (germline): SGHVS, FQNEAQ. CDR3 DNA sequence: TGTGCCAGCAGCTTGACCGGGACTCGACCCACCGGGGAGCTGTTTTTT. Protein sequence: CASSLTGTRPTGELFF.

This chain joins TRBV2 and TRBJ1-1, with a weak D call TRBD1 (5 bases). The V end was cut by 5 bases, the J end by 4 bases, with 11 bases between. Germline V gene data show CDR1 as SNHLY and CDR2 as FYNNEI. This CDR3 is built from 13 residues. CDR3 sequence (DNA): TGTGCCAGCAGTCAGGGTGAGGGCACTGAAGCTTTCTTT. This gives the protein CASSQGEGTEAFF.

A single count supports this clone. This rearrangement joins TRBV7-2 to TRBJ2-1; D is uncertain. V was cut by 1 base and J by 0 bases, with 10 bases left in between. Germline CDR1 and CDR2: SGHTA and FQGNSA. The CDR3 sequence is 16 residues long. The CDR3 bases are TGTGCCAGCAGCTTAGAGGCTATGAGCTCCTACAATGAGCAGTTCTTC. Protein: CASSLEAMSSYNEQFF. Complete variable domain (other parts from reference TRBV7-2 and TRBJ2-1): GAGVSQSPSNKVTEKGKDVELRCDPISGHTALYWYRQSLGQGLEFLIYFQGNSAPDKSGLPSDRFSAERTGGSVSTLTIQRTQQEDSAVYLCASSLEAMSSYNEQFFGPGTRLTVL.

The rearrangement uses TRBV2 and TRBJ1-2; the match to TRBD1 covers 9 bases. Germline assignment: CDR1 SNHLY and CDR2 FYNNEI. V lost 6 bases, J lost 4 bases, and 6 bases stayed unmatched. This CDR3 is built from 14 residues. The CDR3 is CASRYRGLVYGYTF. For the CDR3, the DNA is TGTGCCAGCAGGTACAGGGGGCTTGTCTATGGCTACACCTTC.

This clone was observed a single time. The chain recombines TRBV18 with TRBJ1-4; tentatively, D is TRBD1 (5 bases). Germline loops: CDR1 KGHSH, CDR2 LQKENI. The ends were cut back, 3 bases at V and 3 bases at J, with 8 bases in the middle. This CDR3 has 14 amino acids. The CDR3 DNA reads as TGTGCCAGCTCACCCAGGGAGGCTAATGAAAAACTGTTTTTT. The encoded protein is CASSPREANEKLFF.

In nucleotides, the CDR3 is TGTGCCAGCAGACCTCCGGAGGCAAATACGCAGTATTTT. It yields the protein CASRPPEANTQYF. The gene calls are TRBV27 and TRBJ2-3; D perhaps matches TRBD2 (5 bases). The CDR3 length is 13 residues. CDR1 is MNHEY and CDR2 is SMNVEV in the germline V gene (reference sequence). The germline V and J ends were trimmed by 6 bases and 7 bases, with 14 bases remaining between them.

The chain has TRBV27 and TRBJ1-2; possible D gene TRBD1, 6 bases. The CDR3 is 13 residues long. Between the trimmed V and J ends, which lost 4 bases and 7 bases, there was a span of 13 bases. Germline V gene lookup returns CDR1 MNHEY and CDR2 SMNVEV (reference sequence). In DNA form, the CDR3 reads TGTGCCAGCAGTTATGGGCGGGGGCTTGGCTACACCTTC. Amino acid sequence: CASSYGRGLGYTF.

The J gene is TRBJ1-2, the V gene TRBV21-1. TRBV21-1 represents a pseudogene. The CDR3 is 19 residues long. CDR3 sequence: CASSKAGRFNLRRNYGYTF. The DNA for the CDR3 is TGTGCCAGCAGCAAAGCTGGTAGATTTAACCTCCGAAGGAACTATGGCTACACCTTC.

The rearrangement links TRBV6-6 to TRBJ2-3; 9 bases are shared with TRBD2. There are 16 residues in the CDR3. The germline CDR1 and CDR2 sequences are MNHNY and SVGAGI (reference sequence). Unmatched junction bases numbered 9, after V lost 2 bases and J lost 6 bases. CDR3 protein: CASSYTRGLAGDTQYF. The CDR3 nucleotides are TGTGCCAGCAGTTACACGAGGGGACTAGCAGGGGATACGCAGTATTTT.

CDR3 DNA sequence: TGTGCCAGCAGCTTACTGACACCCGCAGCCTACACCTTC. This encodes CASSLLTPAAYTF. J is TRBJ1-2 and V is TRBV7-9; no clear D gene. Trimming stripped 2 bases from V and 10 bases from J, with 14 bases between. Germline V gene lookup returns CDR1 SEHNR and CDR2 FQNEAQ (reference sequence). The CDR3 loop spans 13 amino acids.

This clone has at least ten counts. The same CDR3 is also encoded by other DNA sequences in this sample. This chain uses TRBV30 with TRBJ1-1; D call uncertain. Germline CDR1 and CDR2: GTSNPN and SVGIG (reference sequence). V was shortened by 0 bases and J by 5 bases, with 7 bases between the two germline ends. The CDR3 loop spans 12 amino acids. DNA for the CDR3: TGTGCCTGGAGTGTTCTGGGAACTGAAGCTTTCTTT. Translation gives CAWSVLGTEAFF.

The CDR3 DNA follows: TGTGCCATCAGGGGAAGGGACTCTCGGGAGACCCAGTACTTC. This translates into CAIRGRDSRETQYF. The chain recombines TRBV10-3 with TRBJ2-5, with a possible D match to TRBD2 (6 bases). This CDR3 region has 14 residues. The V end was cut by 6 bases, the J end by 5 bases, with 16 bases between. CDR1 is ENHRY, CDR2 SYGVKD, per germline.

Written as DNA, the CDR3 is TGCAGCGTACTAACTAGCGGGGCTGTCTCCTACAATGAGCAGTTCTTC. Its protein product is CSVLTSGAVSYNEQFF. This chain uses TRBV29-1 with TRBJ2-1; TRBD2 agrees at 10 bases. Per germline, CDR1 SQVTM and CDR2 ANQGSEA. The CDR3 consists of 16 residues. V trimming: 6 bases; J trimming: 0 bases; junction bases outside the gene matches: 8.

V usage is TRBV27 and J usage is TRBJ2-3; the D is unclear. CDR1 and CDR2 from the germline V gene are MNHEY and SMNVEV (reference sequence). The CDR3 consists of 14 residues. Trimming took off 3 bases at V and 0 bases at J, with 7 bases between the two ends. In nucleotides, the CDR3 is TGTGCCAGCAGTTTCCCGGACAGCACAGATACGCAGTATTTT. Residues: CASSFPDSTDTQYF.

This clone came up a few times. The CDR3 reads CASDLQGLNSPLHF. CDR3 in DNA: TGTGCCAGCGACTTACAGGGTTTGAATTCACCCCTCCACTTT. The V call is TRBV6-1, the J call TRBJ1-6; possible D gene TRBD1, 6 bases. V was cut by 8 bases and J by 7 bases, with 15 bases left in between. Germline CDR1 and CDR2: MNHNS and SASEGT. The length of the CDR3 is 14 residues.

This chain uses TRBV7-9 with TRBJ2-3, with 7 bases identical to TRBD2. CDR3 length: 15 residues. The J segment lost 1 base and the V segment lost 1 base, leaving 2 bases of the junction unmatched. Germline CDR1 SEHNR, CDR2 FQNEAQ (reference sequence). The CDR3 sequence is CASSLVLAGTDTQYF. As DNA, the CDR3 is TGTGCCAGCAGCTTAGTCCTAGCGGGCACAGATACGCAGTATTTT.

The genes are TRBV30 and TRBJ1-2; 9 nucleotides agree with TRBD1. This CDR3 region has 16 residues. The V gene end was trimmed by 4 bases and the J gene end by 4 bases; junction bases not matched to a gene: 13. Germline lookup yields CDR1 GTSNPN and CDR2 SVGIG (reference sequence). The chain's CDR3 is CAWKGVQGAWSYGYTF. CDR3 DNA sequence: TGTGCCTGGAAAGGGGTACAGGGGGCTTGGAGCTATGGCTACACCTTC.

This chain joins TRBV29-1 and TRBJ1-1; 7 positions agree with TRBD1. The germline V gene encodes CDR1 SQVTM and CDR2 ANQGSEA. Trimming cost V 7 bases and J 1 base; bases outside gene matches: 3. The CDR3 length is 12 residues. The CDR3 region is CSARTGNTEAFF. The CDR3 DNA reads as TGCAGCGCACGGACAGGGAACACTGAAGCTTTCTTT.

The CDR3 is CATRDRTGPYTEAFF. Here the CDR3 DNA reads TGTGCCACCAGAGACAGGACAGGGCCGTACACTGAAGCTTTCTTT. The rearrangement joins TRBV15 to TRBJ1-1; TRBD1 aligns across 8 bases. Trimming cost V 6 bases and J 3 bases; bases outside gene matches: 9. The CDR3 length is 15 residues. Per the germline V gene, CDR1 is LNHNV and CDR2 is YYDKDF (reference sequence).